Listed here are 5 T cell receptor beta chains from one sample, sequenced in a study of T cells in Graves' hyperthyroidism and ophthalmopathy. What was amplified from RNA transcripts were TCR beta CDR3 regions. First-round RT-PCR of the TCR CDR3 relied on the HTBI primer set. TCRdb re-called the multiplex PCR reads through MiXCR, storing one row per CDR3 protein. The sample records 530,000 or so distinct CDR3 sequences, around 24% being singletons. Input material: blood. The source of these receptors is a woman in her twenties or thirties with Graves' ophthalmopathy.

The sample holds a few counts of this clonotype. The gene calls are TRBV28 and TRBJ1-2; D ambiguous. The CDR3 sequence is 13 residues long. The germline V gene has CDR1 MDHEN and CDR2 SYDVKM. Trimming cost V 2 bases and J 2 bases, with 6 bases left between them. CDR3: CASSLVLNYGYTF. The DNA of the CDR3 is TGTGCCAGCAGTTTAGTCTTAAACTATGGCTACACCTTC.

This clonotype was recorded a few times. The chain links TRBV6-5 to TRBJ1-1, with unresolved D. The CDR3 runs to 15 residues. In germline, CDR1 is MNHEY, CDR2 SVGAGI. V dropped 0 bases and J dropped 3 bases, with 11 bases sitting between them. CDR3 region: CASSYSGGVDTEAFF. For the CDR3, the DNA is TGTGCCAGCAGTTACTCGGGCGGGGTCGACACTGAAGCTTTCTTT.

In its sample, this clonotype was seen many times. The rearrangement joins TRBV20-1 to TRBJ2-7, with TRBD1 matching over 9 bases. With V trimmed by 4 bases and J by 2 bases, 6 bases remained unmatched. The CDR3 is 14 residues long. Per the germline V gene, CDR1 is DFQATT and CDR2 is SNEGSKA (reference sequence). CDR3 coding DNA: TGCAGTGCTACCACATACAGGGGGCCCTACGAGCAGTACTTC. Its translation is CSATTYRGPYEQYF.

This clonotype has ten or more counts. The V gene is TRBV30, the J gene TRBJ2-7, with D unresolved. Germline V gene data show CDR1 as GTSNPN and CDR2 as SVGIG (reference sequence). CDR3 length: 14 amino acids. The germline V and J ends were trimmed by 0 bases and 3 bases, with 12 bases remaining between them. The CDR3, as DNA: TGTGCCTGGAGTGTACATGGGGTAGGCTACGAGCAGTACTTC. As protein: CAWSVHGVGYEQYF.

The chain couples TRBV6-1 to TRBJ1-2; unclear D gene. This CDR3 region has 12 residues. V was pared by 2 bases and J by 6 bases, with 7 bases between. The V gene's germline CDR1 is MNHNS and CDR2 SASEGT. CDR3 sequence (DNA): TGTGCCAGCAGTGAATCAAAGAATGGCTACACCTTC. Translated, it gives CASSESKNGYTF.